This TCR beta chain is drawn from a study of T cell responses to AZD1222 COVID-19 vaccine. Points from the study as a whole: All repertoire sampling was performed exclusively after the peak T cell response. Seropositive at baseline were only a handful of AZD1222 recipients. Researchers report vaccine-associated CD4 TCRs spanning spike, with dominance at 160-218 and 743-854.

Measured with immunoSEQ multiplex PCR; TCRdb has only the in-frame clones, and not every one. Of fewer than 110,000 clones listed, about 90% were seen once; the top ten hold 4% to 5.5%. A note on this clone: The antigen is undetermined.

CDR1 SQVTM and CDR2 ANQGSEA come from the germline V gene. The J segment lost 4 bases and the V segment lost 6 bases, leaving 10 bases of the junction unmatched. This CDR3 has 14 amino acids. The sample here was peripheral blood, taken on day 0 of AZD1222 vaccination. This sequence originates from an adult in good health. The rearrangement joins TRBV29-1 to TRBJ1-1, with TRBD1 matching over 8 bases. The CDR3 DNA reads as TGCAGCGTAGCTGAACCCGGGACAGGCACTGAAGCTTTCTTT. It specifies CSVAEPGTGTEAFF. The full variable domain, its missing parts supplied by reference TRBV29-1 and TRBJ1-1, is SAVISQKPSRDICQRGTSLTIQCQVDSQVTMMFWYRQQPGQSLTLIATANQGSEATYESGFVIDKFPISRPNLTFSTLTVSNMSPEDSSIYLCSVAEPGTGTEAFFGQGTRLTVV.